These T cell receptor beta chains were read from a single sample in a study of shared clonotypes between healthy human individuals. The repertoire was sequenced with immunoSEQ multiplex PCR; TCRdb's copy has only in-frame clones and lacks some. The data contain 2.3 million or so clones, approximately 95% of them singletons. The sample consisted of naive CD4+ T cells from PBMCs. Receptor source: a man aged 18 to 29 in good health. Some clones in this sample may be carry-over from other donors' samples. Both conserved end residues are part of each CDR3. D genes are given only for firm matches. Only part of the rows carry a size: once, few, many, or a class if the clone is expanded.

size,D,J,V,DNA,CDR3
NA,NA,TRBJ2-7,TRBV19,TGTGCCAGTAGTGATCCCGCGGGCGGACATTACGAGCAGTACTTC,CASSDPAGGHYEQYF
few,TRBD2,TRBJ2-7,TRBV28,TGTGCCAGCAGTCCGGGACTAGTGGGCTACGAGCAGTACTTC,CASSPGLVGYEQYF
once,NA,TRBJ1-4,TRBV15,TGTGCCACCAGCAGGAAGGCAGGGGCTAATGAAAAACTGTTTTTT,CATSRKAGANEKLFF
NA,TRBD2,TRBJ2-4,TRBV2,TGTGCCAGCGAGGGCCTAGCGGGAGTCGGTGACATTCAGTACTTC,CASEGLAGVGDIQYF
NA,NA,TRBJ2-7,TRBV19,TGTGCCAGTAACCCCGTCGGCACCCTTGGAGGGTACGAGCAGTACTTC,CASNPVGTLGGYEQYF
NA,TRBD1,TRBJ2-2,TRBV2,TGTGCCAGCAGGGAGGGACAGGGGCCCGGGGAGCTGTTTTTT,CASREGQGPGELFF
NA,NA,TRBJ2-1,TRBV11-2,TGTGCCAGCAGCTTAGATAGGGGGGATGAGCAGTTCTTC,CASSLDRGDEQFF
NA,NA,TRBJ2-4,TRBV4-2,TGTGCCAGCAGCCAAGACAGCTCCCGGGGGGCCAAAAACATTCAGTACTTC,CASSQDSSRGAKNIQYF
NA,TRBD2,TRBJ2-1,TRBV7-9,TGTGCCAGCAGCTTAAAAGGACTAGCGGGAGGTGAGCAGTTCTTC,CASSLKGLAGGEQFF
NA,TRBD1,TRBJ2-5,TRBV7-3,TGTGCCAGCAGCTTAATCGGGACAGTCCAAGAGACCCAGTACTTC,CASSLIGTVQETQYF
NA,NA,TRBJ2-5,TRBV29-1,TGCAGCGTTGAAGGGGCGGGGAAGAAGACCCAGTACTTC,CSVEGAGKKTQYF
NA,NA,TRBJ2-1,TRBV27,TGTGCCAGCACCCGATTGGGTGCGGATGAGCAGTTCTTC,CASTRLGADEQFF
NA,TRBD2,TRBJ2-4,TRBV27,TGTGCCAGCAGATTAATTAGCGGGAGGCCAGGGGACATTCAGTACTTC,CASRLISGRPGDIQYF
NA,NA,TRBJ2-1,TRBV28,TGTGCCAGCAGTTTATTGGGGGCGAATGAGCAGTTCTTC,CASSLLGANEQFF
NA,NA,TRBJ2-3,TRBV21-1,TGTGCCAGCAGCAAAGATAATAGCGGAAGCACAGATACGCAGTATTTT,CASSKDNSGSTDTQYF
NA,NA,TRBJ1-5,TRBV6-1,TGTGCCAGCAGACCGGGCCCCGCAGGGGAGCAGCCCCAGCATTTT,CASRPGPAGEQPQHF
NA,NA,TRBJ2-5,TRBV7-2,TGTGCCAGCAGCCCCCAATGGGCTAGCCGGGAGACCCAGTACTTC,CASSPQWASRETQYF
NA,NA,TRBJ1-4,TRBV27,TGTGCCAGCAGTGATACGACAGGACGTGCAACTAATGAAAAACTGTTTTTT,CASSDTTGRATNEKLFF
NA,NA,TRBJ2-7,TRBV12-2,TGTGCAAGTCGCCCCCGGCAACCTGAATCCTACGAGCAGTACTTC,CASRPRQPESYEQYF
NA,TRBD1,TRBJ2-7,TRBV28,TGTGCCAGCAGTTCCGGACAGGGGCCCTCCTACGAGCAGTACTTC,CASSSGQGPSYEQYF
NA,TRBD2,TRBJ2-7,TRBV7-9,TGTGCCAGCAGCTTAGGGCTAGCGGGAGGGAGGAGCTCCTACGAGCAGTACTTC,CASSLGLAGGRSSYEQYF
NA,TRBD2,TRBJ2-1,TRBV18,TGTGCCAGCTCACCCCCAGCGGGAGCGCGTAATGAGCAGTTCTTC,CASSPPAGARNEQFF
NA,NA,TRBJ1-2,TRBV6-5,TGTGCCAGCAGCAGTACAGGGAGTGGTGGCTACACCTTC,CASSSTGSGGYTF
NA,NA,TRBJ2-7,TRBV28,TGTGCCAGCAGAATCAAAATAATGGGGGGCTACTCCTACGAGCAGTACTTC,CASRIKIMGGYSYEQYF
once,TRBD1,TRBJ1-3,TRBV5-1,TGCGCCAGCAGCTTGGGGCTGACAGGGGCTGGAAACACCATATATTTT,CASSLGLTGAGNTIYF
NA,TRBD1,TRBJ1-2,TRBV27,TGTGCCAGCAGTCTAATGGCGGGACAGCATTATGGCTACACCTTC,CASSLMAGQHYGYTF
NA,NA,TRBJ2-6,TRBV2,TGTGCCAGCAGTGCTGGGGCCAACGTCCTGACTTTC,CASSAGANVLTF
NA,TRBD2,TRBJ2-2,TRBV5-1,TGCGCCAGCAGCTTCCTAGCCGGGGGGAACGCCGGGGAGCTGTTTTTT,CASSFLAGGNAGELFF
NA,NA,TRBJ1-2,TRBV5-1,TGCGCCCGCAGCTTGGCTGGGGACCTAACTAACTATGGCTACACCTTC,CARSLAGDLTNYGYTF
NA,NA,TRBJ2-2,TRBV7-8,TGTGCCAGCAGCTTATACCGGGACCTAACGAACACCGGGGAGCTGTTTTTT,CASSLYRDLTNTGELFF
NA,TRBD1,TRBJ1-4,TRBV7-2,TGTGCCAGCAGCTCCTTGGAGGGCAGGGGGCAGGATGAAAAACTGTTTTTT,CASSSLEGRGQDEKLFF
NA,TRBD1,TRBJ2-6,TRBV5-1,TGCGCCAGTAAGGGACAGGACTCTGGGGCCAACGTCCTGACTTTC,CASKGQDSGANVLTF
NA,NA,TRBJ2-1,TRBV28,TGTGCCAGCAGTTTAGCCGGGACTGCCAATGAGCAGTTCTTC,CASSLAGTANEQFF
NA,TRBD1,TRBJ2-7,TRBV5-4,TGTGCCAGCAGCAGGGACAGGGAACGGGAGCAGTACTTC,CASSRDREREQYF
NA,TRBD1,TRBJ2-1,TRBV18,TGTGCCAGCTCACCCGGACAGGGGGTATTCAATGAGCAGTTCTTC,CASSPGQGVFNEQFF
NA,NA,TRBJ2-5,TRBV7-9,TGTGCCAGCAGCAACTCTCAGTGGAAGGAGACCCAGTACTTC,CASSNSQWKETQYF
NA,TRBD2,TRBJ2-7,TRBV27,TGTGCCAGCAGCCCCACGCTCACTAGCGGGCCCTACGAGCAGTACTTC,CASSPTLTSGPYEQYF
once,TRBD2,TRBJ2-3,TRBV28,TGTGCCAGCAACCCACTAGCGGGAGGTCCCCGCACAGATACGCAGTATTTT,CASNPLAGGPRTDTQYF
NA,NA,TRBJ2-5,TRBV18,TGTGCCAGCTCACCACCATCATCGGCGGTGGGGGAGACCCAGTACTTC,CASSPPSSAVGETQYF
NA,NA,TRBJ1-6,TRBV29-1,TGCAGCGTTTCCCAGGGTAACTCACCCCTCCACTTT,CSVSQGNSPLHF
few,NA,TRBJ1-1,TRBV7-8,TGTGCCGGGAAGTTCGTTACGGGGGGGAACACTGAAGCTTTCTTT,CAGKFVTGGNTEAFF
NA,NA,TRBJ2-3,TRBV29-1,TGCAGCGTTGCAGCGGGTAGGGGCACAGATACGCAGTATTTT,CSVAAGRGTDTQYF
NA,NA,TRBJ2-3,TRBV4-2,TGTGCCAGCAGCCCGTTATGGGGTGACCCAGATACGCAGTATTTT,CASSPLWGDPDTQYF
NA,NA,TRBJ1-1,TRBV5-1,TGCGCCAGCAGCGCCGGGACGGCGAACACTGAAGCTTTCTTT,CASSAGTANTEAFF
NA,NA,TRBJ2-5,TRBV18,TGTGCCAGCTCACCGAGCGTTGTACAAGAGACCCAGTACTTC,CASSPSVVQETQYF
NA,NA,TRBJ2-7,TRBV28,TGTGCCAGCAGACAGGTCAGGGAAGAGCAGTACTTC,CASRQVREEQYF
once,TRBD2,TRBJ2-1,TRBV7-9,TGTGCCAGCAGCTCGCCACCGACTAGCGGTCCCTACAATGAGCAGTTCTTC,CASSSPPTSGPYNEQFF
NA,NA,TRBJ2-7,TRBV29-1,TGCAGCGCGCGGCGGTCGGACAGCTCCTACGAGCAGTACTTC,CSARRSDSSYEQYF
NA,TRBD1,TRBJ2-7,TRBV28,TGTGCCAGCAGTCCCTCGGGACAGGGCTCCTACGAGCAGTACTTC,CASSPSGQGSYEQYF
NA,TRBD1,TRBJ1-2,TRBV5-4,TGTGCCAGCAGCCCCCGACAGGGAAACTATGGCTACACCTTC,CASSPRQGNYGYTF
NA,NA,TRBJ2-5,TRBV7-2,TGTGCCAGCAGCCCTGGGACCATGTCTCCAGAGGCCCAGTACTTC,CASSPGTMSPEAQYF
NA,NA,TRBJ2-3,TRBV10-3,TGTGCCATCAAAAAACTAGCCGGACCGCAGGATACGCAGTATTTT,CAIKKLAGPQDTQYF